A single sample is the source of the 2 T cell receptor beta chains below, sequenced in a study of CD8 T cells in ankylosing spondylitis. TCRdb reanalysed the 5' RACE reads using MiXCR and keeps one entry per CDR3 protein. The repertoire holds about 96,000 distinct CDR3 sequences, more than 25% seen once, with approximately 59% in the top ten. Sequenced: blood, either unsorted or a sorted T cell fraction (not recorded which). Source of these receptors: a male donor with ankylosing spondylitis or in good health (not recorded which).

The CDR3, as DNA: TGTGCCAGCAAACCGGACGGCTACAATGAGCAGTTCTTC. It encodes CASKPDGYNEQFF. The chain couples TRBV6-1 to TRBJ2-1; no definite D call. This CDR3 has 13 residues. V was cut by 7 bases and J by 3 bases, with 10 bases left in between. Looked up from germline, CDR1 is MNHNS and CDR2 is SASEGT.

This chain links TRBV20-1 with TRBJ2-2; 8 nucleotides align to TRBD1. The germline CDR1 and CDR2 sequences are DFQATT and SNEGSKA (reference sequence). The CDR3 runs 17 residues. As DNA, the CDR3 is TGCAGGCCTACAAGCCCGAATGGACAGGGGAACACCGGGGAGCTGTTTTTT. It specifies CRPTSPNGQGNTGELFF.